This TCR beta chain came from a study of OX40 agonist ivuxolimab in advanced cancers. Study summary: Head and neck, renal cell, melanoma or hepatocellular carcinoma were the cancers that dose-escalation patients had. Study outcomes and limitations: There was clonal expansion of CD4+ and CD8+ blood T cells by week 6 at 0.1 to 3.0 mg/kg.

At baseline, cycle 4 day 1, and cycle 7 day 1, blood was sampled. This clone occurred once. Its specificity is not known. Other DNA sequences within the sample encode an identical CDR3. Libraries were prepared by immunoSEQ multiplex PCR; TCRdb keeps only in-frame clonotypes and omits some of them. The sample contains about 90,000 clones, 75% to 95% of which appear only once. The material sequenced was CD4+ or CD8+ T cells sorted from blood, taken in a trial of the OX40 agonist ivuxolimab. The sequence derives from an adult with an advanced solid tumor such as melanoma, head and neck, liver or kidney cancer.

In nucleotides, the CDR3 is TGTGCCAGCAGTTTAGAGGGAGGACCTTACAATGAGCAGTTCTTC. Translating it yields CASSLEGGPYNEQFF. The chain employs TRBV27 and TRBJ2-1, with D possibly TRBD2 on 6 matching bases. CDR3 length: 15 amino acids. Trimming stripped 2 bases from V and 4 bases from J, with 12 bases between. Germline V lookup: CDR1 MNHEY, CDR2 SMNVEV (reference sequence).